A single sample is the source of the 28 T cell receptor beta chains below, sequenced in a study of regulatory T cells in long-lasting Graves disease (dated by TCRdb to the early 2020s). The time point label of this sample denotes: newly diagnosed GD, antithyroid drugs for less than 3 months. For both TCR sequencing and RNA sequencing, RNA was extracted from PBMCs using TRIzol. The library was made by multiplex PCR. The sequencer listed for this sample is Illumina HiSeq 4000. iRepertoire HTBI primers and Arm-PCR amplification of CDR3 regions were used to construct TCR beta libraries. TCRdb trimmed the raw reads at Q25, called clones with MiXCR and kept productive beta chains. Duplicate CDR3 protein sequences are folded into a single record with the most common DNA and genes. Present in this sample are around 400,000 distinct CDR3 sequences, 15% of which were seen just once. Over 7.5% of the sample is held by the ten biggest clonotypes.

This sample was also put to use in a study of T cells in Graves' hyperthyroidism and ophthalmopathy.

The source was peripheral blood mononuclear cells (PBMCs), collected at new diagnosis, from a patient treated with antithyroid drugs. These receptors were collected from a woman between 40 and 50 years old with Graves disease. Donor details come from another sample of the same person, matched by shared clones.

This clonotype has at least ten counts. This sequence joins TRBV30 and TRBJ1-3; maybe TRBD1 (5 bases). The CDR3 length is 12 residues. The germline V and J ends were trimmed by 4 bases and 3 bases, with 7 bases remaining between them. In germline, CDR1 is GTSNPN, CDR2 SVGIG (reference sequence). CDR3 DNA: TGTGCCTGGAAAGGGGTTGGAAACACCATATATTTT. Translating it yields CAWKGVGNTIYF.

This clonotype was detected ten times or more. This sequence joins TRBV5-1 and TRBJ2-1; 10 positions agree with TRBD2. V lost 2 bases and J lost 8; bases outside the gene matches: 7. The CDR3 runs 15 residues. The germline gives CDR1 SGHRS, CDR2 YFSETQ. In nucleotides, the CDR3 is TGCGCCAGCAGCTTTCCGGGACTAGCGATCGATGAGCAGTTCTTC. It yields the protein CASSFPGLAIDEQFF.

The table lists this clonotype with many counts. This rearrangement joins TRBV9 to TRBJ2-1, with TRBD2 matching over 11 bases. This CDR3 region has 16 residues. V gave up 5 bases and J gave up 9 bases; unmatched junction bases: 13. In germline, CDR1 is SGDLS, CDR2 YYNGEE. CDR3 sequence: CASSRLSGRAFPEQFF. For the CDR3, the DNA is TGTGCCAGCAGTCGTCTTAGCGGGAGGGCCTTCCCTGAGCAGTTCTTC. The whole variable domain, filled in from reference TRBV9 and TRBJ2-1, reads DSGVTQTPKHLITATGQRVTLRCSPRSGDLSVYWYQQSLDQGLQFLIQYYNGEERAKGNILERFSAQQFPDLHSELNLSSLELGDSALYFCASSRLSGRAFPEQFFGPGTRLTVL.

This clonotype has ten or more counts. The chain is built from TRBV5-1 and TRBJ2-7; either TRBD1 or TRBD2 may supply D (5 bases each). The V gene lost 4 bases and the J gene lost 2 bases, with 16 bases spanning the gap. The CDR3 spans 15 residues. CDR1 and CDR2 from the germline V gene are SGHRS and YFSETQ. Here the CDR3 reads CASSAGRDGTYEQYF. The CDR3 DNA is TGCGCCAGCAGCGCGGGTCGGGACGGAACCTACGAGCAGTACTTC.

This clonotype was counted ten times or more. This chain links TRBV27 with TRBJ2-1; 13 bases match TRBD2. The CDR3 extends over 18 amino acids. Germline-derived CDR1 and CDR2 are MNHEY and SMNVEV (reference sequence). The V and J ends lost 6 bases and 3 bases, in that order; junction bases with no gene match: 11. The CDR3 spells CASRAGLAGAPVYNEQFF. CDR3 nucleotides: TGTGCCAGCAGGGCCGGACTAGCGGGAGCCCCCGTCTACAATGAGCAGTTCTTC.

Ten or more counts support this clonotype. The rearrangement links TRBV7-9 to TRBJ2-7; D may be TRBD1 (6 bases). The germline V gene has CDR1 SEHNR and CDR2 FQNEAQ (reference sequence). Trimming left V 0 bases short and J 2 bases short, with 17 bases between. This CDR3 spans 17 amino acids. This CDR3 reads CASSLATGMDRTYEQYF. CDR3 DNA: TGTGCCAGCAGCTTAGCCACTGGGATGGACAGAACCTACGAGCAGTACTTC.

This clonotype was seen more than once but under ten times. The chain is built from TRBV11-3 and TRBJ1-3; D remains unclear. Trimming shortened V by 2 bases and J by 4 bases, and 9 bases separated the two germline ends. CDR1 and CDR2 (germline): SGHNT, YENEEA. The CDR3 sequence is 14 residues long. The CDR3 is CASSLTAYGNTIYF. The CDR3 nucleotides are TGTGCCAGCAGCTTAACCGCCTACGGAAACACCATATATTTT.

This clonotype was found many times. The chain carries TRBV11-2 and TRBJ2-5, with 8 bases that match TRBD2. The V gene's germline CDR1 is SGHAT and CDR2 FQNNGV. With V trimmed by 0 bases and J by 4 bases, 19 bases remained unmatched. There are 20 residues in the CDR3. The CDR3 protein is CASSLDLGGRTNGNVETQYF. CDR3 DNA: TGTGCCAGCAGCTTAGATCTGGGCGGGAGGACGAATGGGAACGTAGAGACCCAGTACTTC.

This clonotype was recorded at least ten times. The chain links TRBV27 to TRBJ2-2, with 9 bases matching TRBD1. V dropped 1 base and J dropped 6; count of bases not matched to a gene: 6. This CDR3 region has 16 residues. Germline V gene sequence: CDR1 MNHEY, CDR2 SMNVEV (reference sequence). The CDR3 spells CASSLYGQGSSGELFF. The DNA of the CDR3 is TGTGCCAGCAGTTTATATGGACAGGGGAGTTCCGGGGAGCTGTTTTTT.

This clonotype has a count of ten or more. CDR3 DNA: TGTGCCAGCAGTTTTTTGGACAGGGAGGAAAAACTGTTTTTT. Translated: CASSFLDREEKLFF. The chain links TRBV28 to TRBJ1-4; 8 nucleotides agree with TRBD1. Germline-derived CDR1 and CDR2 are MDHEN and SYDVKM. The junction had 5 bases not matched to a gene; V was cut back by 3 bases and J by 8 bases. This CDR3 has 14 amino acids.

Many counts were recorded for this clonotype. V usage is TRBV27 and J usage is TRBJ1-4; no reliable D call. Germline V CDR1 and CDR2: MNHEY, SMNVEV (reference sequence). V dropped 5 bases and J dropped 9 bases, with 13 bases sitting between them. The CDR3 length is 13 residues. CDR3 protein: CASSPLADQKLFF. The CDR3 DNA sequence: TGTGCCAGCAGTCCATTGGCCGACCAAAAACTGTTTTTT.

The CDR3 here is CASRDNGGNTIYF. As DNA, the CDR3 is TGTGCCAGCAGGGATAACGGGGGAAACACCATATATTTT. The chain has TRBV28 and TRBJ1-3; D unresolved. Per germline, CDR1 MDHEN and CDR2 SYDVKM. The CDR3 consists of 13 residues. With 6 bases removed from V and 4 bases from J, the gap between germline ends came to 10 bases. Together with reference TRBV28 and TRBJ1-3, the CDR3 gives the full variable domain: DVKVTQSSRYLVKRTGEKVFLECVQDMDHENMFWYRQDPGLGLRLIYFSYDVKMKEKGDIPEGYSVSREKKERFSLILESASTNQTSMYLCASRDNGGNTIYFGEGSWLTVV.

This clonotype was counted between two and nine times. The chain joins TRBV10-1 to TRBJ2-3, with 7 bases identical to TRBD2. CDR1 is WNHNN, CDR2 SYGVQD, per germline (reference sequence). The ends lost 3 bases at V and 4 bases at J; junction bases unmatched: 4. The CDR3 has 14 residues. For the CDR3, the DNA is TGCGCCAGCAGTGAATCTGGGGGGGCAGATACGCAGTATTTT. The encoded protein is CASSESGGADTQYF.

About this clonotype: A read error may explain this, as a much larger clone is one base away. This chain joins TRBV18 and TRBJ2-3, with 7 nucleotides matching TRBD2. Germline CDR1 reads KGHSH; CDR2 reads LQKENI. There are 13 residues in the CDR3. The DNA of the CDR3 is TGTGCCAGCTCACTGGGTCGGGGGGATGAAGCTCTCTTT. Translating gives CASSLGRGDEALF.

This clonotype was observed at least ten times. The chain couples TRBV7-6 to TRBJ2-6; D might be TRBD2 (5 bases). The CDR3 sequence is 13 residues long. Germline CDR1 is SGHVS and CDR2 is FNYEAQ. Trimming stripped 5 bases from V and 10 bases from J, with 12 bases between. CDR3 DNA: TGTGCCAGCAGCCCGCGGGTAAGGAACGTCCTGACTTTC. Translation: CASSPRVRNVLTF.

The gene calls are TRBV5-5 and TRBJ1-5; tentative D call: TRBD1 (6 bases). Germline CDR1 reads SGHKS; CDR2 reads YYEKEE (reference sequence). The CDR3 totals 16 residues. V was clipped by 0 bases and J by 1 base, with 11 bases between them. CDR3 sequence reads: CASSLGTGPSNQPQHF. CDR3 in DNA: TGTGCCAGCAGCTTGGGTACAGGGCCAAGCAATCAGCCCCAGCATTTT.

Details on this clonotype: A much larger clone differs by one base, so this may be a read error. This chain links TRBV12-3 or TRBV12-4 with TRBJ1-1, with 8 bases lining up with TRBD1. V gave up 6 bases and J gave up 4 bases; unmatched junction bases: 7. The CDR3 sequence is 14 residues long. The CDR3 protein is CASSPQGEVTEAFF. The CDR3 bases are TGTGCCAGCAGCCCACAGGGGGAGGTCACTGAAGCTTTCTTT.

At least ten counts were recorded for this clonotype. The CDR3 protein is CAIKGQGDGYTF. In DNA, the CDR3 is TGTGCCATCAAGGGGCAGGGGGATGGCTACACCTTC. This chain connects TRBV10-3 to TRBJ1-2; 7 nucleotides line up with TRBD1. J was trimmed by 6 bases and V by 7 bases; bases with no gene match: 5. This CDR3 region has 12 residues. CDR1 is ENHRY, CDR2 SYGVKD, per germline.

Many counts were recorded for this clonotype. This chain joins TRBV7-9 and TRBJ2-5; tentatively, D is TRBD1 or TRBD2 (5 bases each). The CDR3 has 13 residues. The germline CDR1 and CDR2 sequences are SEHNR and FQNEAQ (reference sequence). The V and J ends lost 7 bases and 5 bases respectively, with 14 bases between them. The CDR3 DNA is TGTGCCAGCATCGCTACGGGGCGGGAGACCCAGTACTTC. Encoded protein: CASIATGRETQYF.

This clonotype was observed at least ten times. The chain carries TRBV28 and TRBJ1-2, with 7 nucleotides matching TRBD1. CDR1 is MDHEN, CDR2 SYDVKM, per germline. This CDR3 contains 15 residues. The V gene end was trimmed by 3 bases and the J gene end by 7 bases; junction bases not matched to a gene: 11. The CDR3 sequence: CASSFGVTGVFGYTF. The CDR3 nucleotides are TGTGCCAGCAGTTTTGGTGTCACAGGGGTTTTTGGCTACACCTTC.

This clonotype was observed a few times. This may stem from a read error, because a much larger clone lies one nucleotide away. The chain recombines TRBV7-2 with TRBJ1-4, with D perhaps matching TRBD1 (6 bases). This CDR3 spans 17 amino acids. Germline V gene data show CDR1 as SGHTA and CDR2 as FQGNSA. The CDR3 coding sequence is TGTGCCAGCAGCTTATTTTTGGCGGACAGCCTTAATGAAAAACCGTTTTTT. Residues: CASSLFLADSLNEKPFF.

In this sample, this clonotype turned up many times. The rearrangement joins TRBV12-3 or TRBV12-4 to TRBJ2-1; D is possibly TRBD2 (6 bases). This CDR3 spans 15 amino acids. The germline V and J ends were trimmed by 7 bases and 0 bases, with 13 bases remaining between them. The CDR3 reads CASTPWRASYNEQFF. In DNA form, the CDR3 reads TGTGCCAGCACCCCCTGGAGGGCCTCCTACAATGAGCAGTTCTTC.

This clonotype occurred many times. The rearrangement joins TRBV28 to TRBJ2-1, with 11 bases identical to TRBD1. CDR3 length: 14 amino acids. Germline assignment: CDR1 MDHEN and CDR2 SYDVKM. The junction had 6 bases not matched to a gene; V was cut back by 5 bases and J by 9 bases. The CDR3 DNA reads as TGTGCCAGCAGTCTAACGGGACAGGGGGTTGAGCAGTTCTTC. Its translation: CASSLTGQGVEQFF.

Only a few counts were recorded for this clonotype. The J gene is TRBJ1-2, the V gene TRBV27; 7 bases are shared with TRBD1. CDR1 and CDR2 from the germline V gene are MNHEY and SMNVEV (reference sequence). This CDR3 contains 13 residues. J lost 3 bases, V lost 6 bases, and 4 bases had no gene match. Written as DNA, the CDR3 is TGTGCCAGCAGCACAGGGGTCGACTATGGCTACACCTTC. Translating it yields CASSTGVDYGYTF.

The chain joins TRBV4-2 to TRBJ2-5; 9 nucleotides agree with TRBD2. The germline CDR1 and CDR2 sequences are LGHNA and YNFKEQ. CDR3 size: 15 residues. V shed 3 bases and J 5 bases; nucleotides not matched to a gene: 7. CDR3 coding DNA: TGTGCCAGCAGCCACGGGGGACTAGCCGACGAGACCCAGTACTTC. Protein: CASSHGGLADETQYF.

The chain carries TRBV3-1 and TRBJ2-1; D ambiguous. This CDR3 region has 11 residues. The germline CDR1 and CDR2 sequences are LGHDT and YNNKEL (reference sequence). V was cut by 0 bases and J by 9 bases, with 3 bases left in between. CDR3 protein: CASSQDTEQFF. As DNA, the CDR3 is TGTGCCAGCAGCCAAGATACTGAGCAGTTCTTC.

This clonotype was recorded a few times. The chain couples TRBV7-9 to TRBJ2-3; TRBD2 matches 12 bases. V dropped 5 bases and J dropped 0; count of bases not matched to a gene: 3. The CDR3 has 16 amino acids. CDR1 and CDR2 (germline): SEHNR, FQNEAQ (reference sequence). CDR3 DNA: TGTGCCAGCAGCCGAGGGACTAGCGGGAGCACAGATACGCAGTATTTT. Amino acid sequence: CASSRGTSGSTDTQYF.

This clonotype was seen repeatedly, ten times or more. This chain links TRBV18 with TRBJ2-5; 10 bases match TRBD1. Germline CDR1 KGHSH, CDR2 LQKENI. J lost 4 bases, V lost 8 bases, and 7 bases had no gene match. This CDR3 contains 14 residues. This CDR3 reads CASSPRDRGETQYF. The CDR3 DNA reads TGTGCCAGCAGCCCCCGGGACAGGGGAGAGACCCAGTACTTC.